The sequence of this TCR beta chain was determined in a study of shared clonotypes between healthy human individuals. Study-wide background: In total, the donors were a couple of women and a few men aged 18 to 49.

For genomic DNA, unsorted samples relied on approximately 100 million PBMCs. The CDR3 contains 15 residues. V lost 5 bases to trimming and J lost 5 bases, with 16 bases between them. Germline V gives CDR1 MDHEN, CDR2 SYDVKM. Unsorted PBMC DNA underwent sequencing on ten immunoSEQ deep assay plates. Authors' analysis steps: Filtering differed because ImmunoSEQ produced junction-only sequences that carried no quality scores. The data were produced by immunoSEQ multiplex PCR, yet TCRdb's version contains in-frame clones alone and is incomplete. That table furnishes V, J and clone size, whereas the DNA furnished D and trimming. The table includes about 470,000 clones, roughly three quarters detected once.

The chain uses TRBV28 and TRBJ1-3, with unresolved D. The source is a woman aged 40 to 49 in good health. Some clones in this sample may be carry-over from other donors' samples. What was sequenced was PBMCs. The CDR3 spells CASSPVFTARNTIYF. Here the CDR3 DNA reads TGTGCCAGCAGTCCGGTTTTTACAGCCCGAAACACCATATATTTT.